The next 5 T cell receptor beta chains were all read from a single sample in a study of shared clonotypes between healthy human individuals. TCRdb keeps only in-frame clones here, not all; method: immunoSEQ multiplex PCR. The data hold around 2.3 million clones, with approximately 94% observed a single time. Sample: naive CD4+ T cells sorted from blood. Subset indicated: CD45RA+ positively selected. These receptors originate from a young man in good health.

This chain connects TRBV6-6 to TRBJ2-7; D may be TRBD1 (5 bases). V gave up 8 bases and J gave up 6 bases, with 17 bases separating them. Germline V gene sequence: CDR1 MNHNY, CDR2 SVGAGI (reference sequence). The CDR3 runs 13 residues. The CDR3 bases are TGTGCCAGCGGCAGTCAGGGTCATCTCGAGCAGTACTTC. Protein sequence: CASGSQGHLEQYF.

As for this clone: The same CDR3 is also encoded by other DNA sequences in this sample. The chain uses TRBV5-4 and TRBJ1-3; D unclear. The CDR3 extends over 14 amino acids. Germline CDR1 reads SGHNT; CDR2 reads YYREEE (reference sequence). The V end was cut by 1 base, the J end by 2 bases, with 7 bases between. The CDR3 DNA reads as TGTGCCAGCAGCTTGCGGGGTGCTGGAAACACCATATATTTT. Translating gives CASSLRGAGNTIYF.

The chain has TRBV4-1 and TRBJ2-7, with 7 bases fitting TRBD1. V trimming: 1 base; J trimming: 5 bases; junction bases outside the gene matches: 8. CDR1 and CDR2 from the germline V gene are MGHRA and YSYEKL. CDR3 size: 15 residues. The CDR3 reads CASSQVPITGDEQYF. The CDR3 DNA reads TGCGCCAGCAGCCAAGTCCCAATTACAGGGGACGAGCAGTACTTC.

The chain recombines TRBV9 with TRBJ2-5, with a tentative D call TRBD2 (7 bases). V lost 4 bases and J 3 bases, leaving 13 bases between the germline ends. CDR1 and CDR2 (germline): SGDLS, YYNGEE. The length of the CDR3 is 14 residues. The CDR3 here is CASSPRGAEETQYF. CDR3 coding DNA: TGTGCCAGCAGCCCACGGGGGGCGGAAGAGACCCAGTACTTC.

The chain employs TRBV10-3 and TRBJ1-2; D gene unclear. The CDR3 totals 14 residues. Trimming removed 3 bases from V and 0 bases from J, with 8 bases in between. The V gene's germline CDR1 is ENHRY and CDR2 SYGVKD. The CDR3 DNA sequence: TGTGCCATCAGTGATTACGGCTCTAACTATGGCTACACCTTC. Protein product: CAISDYGSNYGYTF.